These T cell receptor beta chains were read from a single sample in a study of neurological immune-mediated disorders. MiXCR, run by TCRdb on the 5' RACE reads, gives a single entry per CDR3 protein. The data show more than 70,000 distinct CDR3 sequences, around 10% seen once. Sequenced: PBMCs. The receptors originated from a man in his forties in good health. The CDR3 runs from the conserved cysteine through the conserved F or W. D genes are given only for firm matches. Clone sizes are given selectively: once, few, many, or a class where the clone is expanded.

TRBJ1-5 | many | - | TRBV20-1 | CSANPAGQPQHF | TGCAGTGCCAACCCGGCGGGTCAGCCCCAGCATTTT
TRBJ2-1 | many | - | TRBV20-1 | CSARDRVSYNEQFF | TGCAGTGCTAGAGACAGGGTTTCCTACAATGAGCAGTTCTTC
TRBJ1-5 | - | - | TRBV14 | CASSQGGSGNQPQHF | TGTGCCAGCAGCCAAGGGGGCTCTGGCAATCAGCCCCAGCATTTT
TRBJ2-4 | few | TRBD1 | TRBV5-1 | CASSLEQGGLAKNIQYF | TGCGCCAGCAGCTTGGAACAGGGGGGCCTAGCCAAAAACATTCAGTACTTC
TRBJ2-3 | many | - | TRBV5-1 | CASSLVRGGGDTQYF | TGCGCCAGCAGCTTGGTTCGGGGCGGAGGAGATACGCAGTATTTT
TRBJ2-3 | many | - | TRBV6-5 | CASRGTLNTDTQYF | TGTGCCAGCCGTGGTACCTTGAACACAGATACGCAGTATTTT
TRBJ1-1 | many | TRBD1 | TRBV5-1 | CASSSDRTGTNTEAFF | TGCGCCAGCAGCTCTGACAGGACAGGAACGAACACTGAAGCTTTCTTT
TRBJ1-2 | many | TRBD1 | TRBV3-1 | CASSQAITGGKGYGYTF | TGTGCCAGCAGCCAAGCCATTACAGGGGGCAAGGGCTATGGCTACACCTTC
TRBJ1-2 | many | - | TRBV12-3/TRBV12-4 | CASSLVGGVNYGYTF | TGTGCCAGCAGTTTGGTAGGGGGTGTGAACTATGGCTACACCTTC
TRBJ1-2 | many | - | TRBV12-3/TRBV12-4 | CASSLGSGGYTF | TGTGCCAGCAGTTTAGGCTCGGGAGGCTACACCTTC
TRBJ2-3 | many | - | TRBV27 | CASSITGPTDTQYF | TGTGCCAGCAGTATCACAGGCCCCACAGATACGCAGTATTTT
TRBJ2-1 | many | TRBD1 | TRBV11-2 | CASSQIQGNEQFF | TGTGCCAGCAGCCAAATACAGGGGAATGAGCAGTTCTTC
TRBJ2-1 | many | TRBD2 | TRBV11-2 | CASSSCLGGDEQFF | TGTGCCAGCAGTTCTTGCCTGGGAGGGGATGAGCAGTTCTTC
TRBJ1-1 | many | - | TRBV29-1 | CSVDLGTEAFF | TGCAGCGTTGACCTGGGGACTGAAGCTTTCTTT
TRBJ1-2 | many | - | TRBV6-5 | CASSTTGATGDGYTF | TGTGCCAGCAGTACCACGGGGGCGACTGGGGATGGCTACACCTTC
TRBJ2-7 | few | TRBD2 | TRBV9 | CASSVGGMSRSSYEQYF | TGTGCCAGCAGCGTCGGGGGGATGAGCCGGAGCTCCTACGAGCAGTACTTC
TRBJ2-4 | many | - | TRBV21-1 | CASSKGRQGARAKNIQYF | TGTGCCAGCAGCAAAGGACGACAGGGGGCGCGAGCCAAAAACATTCAGTACTTC
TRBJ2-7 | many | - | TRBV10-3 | CAISESVEPHEQYF | TGTGCCATCAGTGAGTCGGTAGAGCCCCACGAGCAGTACTTC
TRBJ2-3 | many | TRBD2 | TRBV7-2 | CASSLEAGGPTDTQYF | TGTGCCAGCAGCTTAGAGGCGGGGGGGCCGACAGATACGCAGTATTTT
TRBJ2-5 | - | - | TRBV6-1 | CASSEGAGETQYF | TGTGCCAGCAGTGAAGGGGCAGGAGAGACCCAGTACTTC
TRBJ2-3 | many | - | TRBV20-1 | CSALDYTQYF | TGCAGTGCTCTGGATTATACGCAGTATTTT
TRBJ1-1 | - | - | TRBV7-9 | CASSLSYGRNTEAFF | TGTGCCAGCAGCTTATCTTACGGGAGGAACACTGAAGCTTTCTTT
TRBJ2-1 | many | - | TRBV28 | CASRQMAIHEQFF | TGTGCCAGCAGGCAGATGGCCATCCATGAGCAGTTCTTC
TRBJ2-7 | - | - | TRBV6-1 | CASAMERATYEQYF | TGTGCCAGCGCGATGGAGAGAGCAACCTACGAGCAGTACTTC
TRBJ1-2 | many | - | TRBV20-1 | CSASGYGYTF | TGCAGTGCTAGCGGGTATGGCTACACCTTC
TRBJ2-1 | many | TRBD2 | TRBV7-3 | CASSLTSGGDEQFF | TGTGCCAGCAGCTTAACTAGCGGGGGAGATGAGCAGTTCTTC
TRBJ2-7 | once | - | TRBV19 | CASTSDSYEQYF | TGTGCCAGTACTAGCGACTCCTACGAGCAGTACTTC